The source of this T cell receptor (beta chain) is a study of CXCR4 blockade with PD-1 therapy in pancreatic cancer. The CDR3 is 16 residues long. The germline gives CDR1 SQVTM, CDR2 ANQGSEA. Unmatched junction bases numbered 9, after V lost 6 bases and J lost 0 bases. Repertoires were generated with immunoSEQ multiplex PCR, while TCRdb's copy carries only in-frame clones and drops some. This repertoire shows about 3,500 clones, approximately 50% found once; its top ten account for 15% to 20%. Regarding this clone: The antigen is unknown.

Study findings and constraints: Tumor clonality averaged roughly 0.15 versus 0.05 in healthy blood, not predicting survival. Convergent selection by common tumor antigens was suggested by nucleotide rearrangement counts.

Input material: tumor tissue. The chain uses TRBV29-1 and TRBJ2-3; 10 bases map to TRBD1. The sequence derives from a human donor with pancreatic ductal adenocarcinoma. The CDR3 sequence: CSVTGTGDFSTDTQYF. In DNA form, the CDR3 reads TGCAGCGTCACAGGGACAGGGGATTTTAGCACAGATACGCAGTATTTT.